The 26 T cell receptor beta chains listed next were all sequenced from one sample in a study of blood T cell repertoires in COVID-19. Profiled with immunoSEQ multiplex PCR; TCRdb holds only in-frame clones, not every one. The sample includes roughly 500,000 clones, 70% to 90% of them seen just once. The material sequenced was PBMCs or T cells enriched from blood (not recorded which). The receptor source for this set is a woman between 55 and 75 years old who had recovered from COVID-19.

This rearrangement joins TRBV2 to TRBJ1-6; no firm D call. Germline V gene lookup returns CDR1 SNHLY and CDR2 FYNNEI. The length of the CDR3 is 16 residues. V shed 7 bases and J shed 5 bases, with 18 bases lying between them. Here the CDR3 DNA reads TGTGCCAGCACCCCGGAGGGAGGGAACAATAATTCACCCCTCCACTTT. Amino acids: CASTPEGGNNNSPLHF.

This clone has only one observation. The V gene is TRBV19, the J gene TRBJ1-2, with a possible D match to TRBD1 (5 bases). Germline CDR1 and CDR2: LNHDA and SQIVND (reference sequence). CDR3 length: 15 residues. Trimming left V 3 bases short and J 4 bases short, with 15 bases between. Here the CDR3 DNA reads TGTGCCAGTAGTATCCCCGGGACTCCCCTCTATGGCTACACCTTC. Translation gives CASSIPGTPLYGYTF. The variable domain in full, completed from reference TRBV19 and TRBJ1-2, reads DGGITQSPKYLFRKEGQNVTLSCEQNLNHDAMYWYRQDPGQGLRLIYYSQIVNDFQKGDIAEGYSVSREKKESFPLTVTSAQKNPTAFYLCASSIPGTPLYGYTFGSGTRLTVV.

V and J are TRBV24-1 and TRBJ2-7; 9 bases fit TRBD1. J gave up 3 bases and V 3 bases, and 14 bases lay outside the gene matches. The CDR3 runs 18 residues. Germline values: CDR1 KGHDR, CDR2 SFDVKD. CDR3 amino acids: CATSDPRDRDLLCYEQYF. The DNA for the CDR3 is TGTGCCACCAGTGATCCCCGGGACAGGGATCTTTTGTGCTACGAGCAGTACTTC.

The CDR3 coding sequence is TGTGCCAGCAGCAAGCCGGGACTAGCCTCCTACGAGCAGTACTTC. Translated, it gives CASSKPGLASYEQYF. The rearrangement joins TRBV3-1 (or the pseudogene TRBV3-2) to TRBJ2-7, with 9 bases identical to TRBD2. Trimming removed 5 bases from V and 0 bases from J; junction bases left unmatched: 5. The CDR3 length is 15 residues. The germline V gene encodes CDR1 LGHDT and CDR2 YNNKEL (reference sequence).

CDR3 residues: CASSHHQPQHF. Here the CDR3 DNA reads TGTGCCAGCAGCCATCATCAGCCCCAGCATTTT. This chain joins TRBV5-6 and TRBJ1-5; D unclear. Trimming left V 4 bases short and J 5 bases short, with 4 bases between. The CDR3 consists of 11 residues. Germline values: CDR1 SGHDT, CDR2 YYEEEE.

The chain joins TRBV7-9 to TRBJ2-2; a possible D gene is TRBD1 (6 bases). Trimming removed 5 bases from V and 1 base from J, with 11 bases in between. The length of the CDR3 is 15 residues. Germline lookup yields CDR1 SEHNR and CDR2 FQNEAQ (reference sequence). CDR3 sequence: CASSHRDMNTGELFF. In DNA, the CDR3 is TGTGCCAGCAGCCACAGGGACATGAACACCGGGGAGCTGTTTTTT.

The chain is built from TRBV2 and TRBJ1-2; D unresolved. The CDR3 sequence is 13 residues long. V dropped 3 bases and J dropped 4 bases, with 9 bases sitting between them. Germline V gene data show CDR1 as SNHLY and CDR2 as FYNNEI. The CDR3 region is CASSESQIYGYTF. DNA for the CDR3: TGTGCCAGCAGTGAGTCCCAGATCTATGGCTACACCTTC. The whole variable domain, filled in from reference TRBV2 and TRBJ1-2, reads EPEVTQTPSHQVTQMGQEVILRCVPISNHLYFYWYRQILGQKVEFLVSFYNNEISEKSEIFDDQFSVERPDGSNFTLKIRSTKLEDSAMYFCASSESQIYGYTFGSGTRLTVV.

The V and J genes are TRBV13 and TRBJ2-7; 11 bases align to TRBD2. The CDR3 sequence is 14 residues long. V shed 5 bases, J shed 2 bases, and the junction held 2 bases outside the gene matches. CDR1 and CDR2 (germline): PRHDT, FYEKMQ (reference sequence). CDR3 region: CASSDSGGAYEQYF. CDR3 bases: TGTGCCAGCAGCGATAGCGGGGGGGCCTACGAGCAGTACTTC.

CDR3 loop: CASSSGAGGLTGELFF. The CDR3 bases are TGTGCCAGCAGCTCAGGAGCGGGGGGGCTCACCGGGGAGCTGTTTTTT. This sequence joins TRBV7-8 and TRBJ2-2, with 10 bases that match TRBD2. Trimming removed 4 bases from V and 4 bases from J; junction bases left unmatched: 6. Germline V gene lookup returns CDR1 SGHVS and CDR2 FQNEAQ. CDR3 length equals 16 residues.

V is TRBV7-2 and J is TRBJ1-5; unclear D gene. The V gene's germline CDR1 is SGHTA and CDR2 FQGNSA. V lost 1 base, J lost 10 bases, and 17 bases lay in between. CDR3 length: 15 amino acids. The CDR3 region is CASSLDITGSRPQHF. The CDR3 DNA is TGTGCCAGCAGCTTAGATATAACCGGGTCCCGACCCCAGCATTTT.

The chain combines TRBV4-1 with TRBJ1-6; TRBD1 matches 7 bases. The germline CDR1 and CDR2 sequences are MGHRA and YSYEKL. This CDR3 spans 15 amino acids. V gave up 5 bases and J gave up 9 bases; unmatched junction bases: 10. The CDR3 nucleotides are TGCGCCAGCAGCGAAGGGGGCAGGGGTCCTTCACCCCTCCACTTT. Translated: CASSEGGRGPSPLHF.

The chain uses TRBV9 and TRBJ2-3; 9 nucleotides agree with TRBD1. The CDR3 spans 17 residues. V shed 0 bases and J 1 base; nucleotides not matched to a gene: 6. The germline CDR1 and CDR2 sequences are SGDLS and YYNGEE. In DNA, the CDR3 is TGTGCCAGCAGCGTAGGAGGACAGGGGAGGGGCACAGATACGCAGTATTTT. Protein: CASSVGGQGRGTDTQYF.

V is TRBV30 and J is TRBJ1-1; 9 bases fit TRBD1. Per the germline V gene, CDR1 is GTSNPN and CDR2 is SVGIG (reference sequence). The CDR3 extends over 13 amino acids. The J segment lost 9 bases and the V segment lost 3 bases, leaving 8 bases of the junction unmatched. CDR3 amino acids: CAWRGWDRAKAFF. The CDR3 DNA follows: TGTGCCTGGAGGGGATGGGACAGGGCGAAAGCTTTCTTT.

The chain has TRBV9 and TRBJ2-5; D may be TRBD2 (7 bases). The CDR3 is made up of 15 amino acids. Trimming removed 1 base at V and 4 bases at J, with 14 bases between. In germline, CDR1 is SGDLS, CDR2 YYNGEE. CDR3 sequence (DNA): TGTGCCAGCAGCGTATATCCGGGGGGCGGAGAGACCCAGTACTTC. Translated, it gives CASSVYPGGGETQYF.

V is TRBV2 and J is TRBJ1-5; 9 bases map to TRBD1. The CDR3 is 17 residues long. Trimming cost V 6 bases and J 2 bases; bases outside gene matches: 11. Per the germline V gene, CDR1 is SNHLY and CDR2 is FYNNEI. DNA of the CDR3: TGTGCCAGCAGGGAGAGAACAGGGGGCTTGGGCAATCAGCCCCAGCATTTT. It codes for CASRERTGGLGNQPQHF.

The chain couples TRBV3-1 (or the pseudogene TRBV3-2) to TRBJ1-5; the match to TRBD1 covers 9 bases. The J segment lost 0 bases and the V segment lost 10 bases, leaving 4 bases of the junction unmatched. Germline V lookup: CDR1 LGHDT, CDR2 YNNKEL (reference sequence). The CDR3 runs to 14 residues. Here the CDR3 reads CATGQGYSNQPQHF. In DNA, the CDR3 is TGTGCCACCGGACAGGGGTATAGCAATCAGCCCCAGCATTTT.

The chain couples TRBV10-3 to TRBJ2-2; 11 positions match TRBD1. V was pared by 9 bases and J by 8 bases, with 11 bases of the junction left unmatched. The germline CDR1 and CDR2 sequences are ENHRY and SYGVKD. The CDR3 length is 15 residues. CDR3 residues: CAIGAGQGAGGELFF. The CDR3 DNA follows: TGTGCCATAGGGGCCGGACAGGGGGCGGGGGGGGAGCTGTTTTTT.

The chain is built from TRBV7-7 and TRBJ2-1; the match to TRBD1 covers 8 bases. Germline loops: CDR1 SSHAT, CDR2 FNYEAQ (reference sequence). The CDR3 totals 16 residues. Trimming cost V 4 bases and J 6 bases; bases outside gene matches: 11. In nucleotides, the CDR3 is TGTGCCAGCAGCTCCTCAGGGGGCGGCGGCAGCAATGAGCAGTTCTTC. Protein product: CASSSSGGGGSNEQFF.

The rearrangement uses TRBV5-1 and TRBJ1-2; a weak D match, TRBD1 (6 bases). The CDR3 is 13 amino acids. Germline values: CDR1 SGHRS, CDR2 YFSETQ. The germline V and J ends were trimmed by 3 bases and 6 bases, with 12 bases remaining between them. The CDR3 protein is CASSWAQGDGYTF. The CDR3 nucleotides are TGCGCCAGCAGCTGGGCACAGGGTGATGGCTACACCTTC. The complete variable domain, with remaining parts taken from reference TRBV5-1 and TRBJ1-2, reads KAGVTQTPRYLIKTRGQQVTLSCSPISGHRSVSWYQQTPGQGLQFLFEYFSETQRNKGNFPGRFSGRQFSNSRSEMNVSTLELGDSALYLCASSWAQGDGYTFGSGTRLTVV.

The rearrangement links TRBV6-5 to TRBJ2-3; 8 positions match TRBD2. The ends lost 6 bases at V and 7 bases at J; junction bases unmatched: 12. This CDR3 has 15 amino acids. Germline V gene data show CDR1 as MNHEY and CDR2 as SVGAGI. CDR3 protein: CASRQLGGARNTQYF. CDR3 nucleotide sequence: TGTGCCAGCAGACAACTCGGGGGGGCCCGAAATACGCAGTATTTT.

The V gene is TRBV7-6, the J gene TRBJ1-6; D may be TRBD1 (5 bases). Per germline, CDR1 SGHVS and CDR2 FNYEAQ. V was shortened by 5 bases and J by 11 bases, with 16 bases between the two germline ends. The CDR3 length is 14 residues. In DNA, the CDR3 is TGTGCCAGCAGCCCCTCCCAGGGAACCGCACCCCTCCACTTT. Protein: CASSPSQGTAPLHF.

The rearrangement links TRBV5-4 to TRBJ2-2, with D uncertain. The CDR3 is made up of 13 amino acids. V lost 4 bases, J lost 7 bases, and 11 bases lay in between. Germline V lookup: CDR1 SGHNT, CDR2 YYREEE (reference sequence). The CDR3, as DNA: TGTGCCAGCAGCCGAAAACCCGGCGGGGAGCTGTTTTTT. This sequence encodes CASSRKPGGELFF.

The chain has TRBV2 and TRBJ1-5; the D is unclear. The ends were cut back, 7 bases at V and 5 bases at J, with 12 bases in the middle. Per germline, CDR1 SNHLY and CDR2 FYNNEI. CDR3 length: 13 residues. CDR3 DNA sequence: TGTGCCAGCACTCAGATCAGCGATCAGCCCCAGCATTTT. This encodes CASTQISDQPQHF.

This clone has only a few counts. The chain uses TRBV6-5 and TRBJ1-2; 7 bases line up with TRBD1. Germline CDR1 reads MNHEY; CDR2 reads SVGAGI. CDR3 length: 14 amino acids. Germline trimming cut 6 bases from V and 4 bases from J; bases unmatched to any gene: 8. The chain's CDR3 is CASRGQWFPYGYTF. CDR3 DNA sequence: TGTGCCAGCAGGGGACAGTGGTTTCCCTATGGCTACACCTTC.

The gene calls are TRBV27 and TRBJ2-2, with TRBD2 identical over 11 bases. J gave up 5 bases and V 4 bases, and 0 bases lay outside the gene matches. From germline, CDR1 is MNHEY and CDR2 SMNVEV (reference sequence). This CDR3 spans 14 amino acids. CDR3 sequence (DNA): TGTGCCAGCAGTTGGACTAGCGGGACCGGGGAGCTGTTTTTT. Translation: CASSWTSGTGELFF.

The J gene is TRBJ1-2, the V gene TRBV4-1, with D maybe TRBD1 (6 bases). The CDR3 spans 16 residues. V was pared by 3 bases and J by 3 bases, with 17 bases between. Germline CDR1 is MGHRA and CDR2 is YSYEKL. The chain's CDR3 is CASSQGLGAVDYGYTF. As DNA, the CDR3 is TGCGCCAGCAGCCAGGGTTTGGGGGCCGTGGACTATGGCTACACCTTC.